This T cell receptor (beta chain) was observed in a study of blood T cell repertoires in COVID-19 (dated by TCRdb to 2020 to 2021). Background on the whole study: The collaborator samples originated in the United States, Italy and Spain and spanned the acute and convalescent phases of COVID-19. The prospective study material was composed of cDNA or gDNA derived from T cells, B-cell-depleted T cells, or PBMCs. Deeply sampled blood TCRbeta repertoires from subjects exposed to, actively infected with, or recovered from COVID-19 were included in the dataset. The repertoires were released in a freely available public database intended as a resource for research on the immune response to SARS-CoV-2. Samples came from the ongoing ImmuneRACE study (first 160 participants) plus 1,254 subjects from 6 global collaborators. The sample metadata nearly always contained a de-identified subject ID, COVID-19 status, age in years and sex. Where available, HLA class I and class II types were obtained from metadata supplied by the sample provider rather than from assay-based typing. Here is what the overall study found, with its caveats: The amount of clinical and demographic metadata varied by source and participant and was provided uncurated.

The immunoSEQ Assay, a bias-controlled multiplex PCR, was used to amplify TCRbeta CDR3 regions from genomic DNA. The source study handled its data this way. The number of nucleated cells in each sample was estimated by amplification of reference gene primers within the assay. To quantify the absolute abundance of each unique TCRbeta CDR3 rearrangement, sequence reads were collapsed and filtered. For each sample, productive Simpson clonality was calculated as the square root of Simpson's diversity index across productive rearrangements. TCRdb holds this immuneACCESS table with in-frame rearrangements only. Some clones are missing; in checked studies, unresolved V genes explain under half, and the rest has no known cause. V, J and clone size derive from that table, while D and trimming were established from the DNA sequence. The sample has about 190,000 clones on record, more than 75% of them singletons. The ten biggest clones cover approximately 4% of the sample.

To note about this clone: There is no known antigen for this receptor. There are no base qualities to consult, and no much larger clone falls within one base.

Including the terminal cysteine and phenylalanine, the CDR3 comprises 16 residues. Only the CDR3 portion is preserved as DNA: 48 bases, with reading frame beginning at the first base. In the germline V gene, CDR1 corresponds to LGHNA and CDR2 to YNFKEQ. The junction shows trimming of 1 base on V and 4 bases on J, and the gene matches do not reach 3 bases of it. The collaborating institutions used their own protocols to collect whole blood in K2EDTA tubes. Collaborator samples were shipped for TCRbeta analysis as frozen whole blood, isolated PBMCs, or DNA extracted from either sample type. This clonotype originated in a human donor in a cohort sampled during active COVID-19. Sequencing was carried out using peripheral blood. The chain couples TRBV4-2 to TRBJ2-1; 11 nucleotides in the junction match TRBD2. The CDR3 reads CASSQGTSGLYNEQFF. In nucleotides, the sequence is TGTGCCAGCAGCCAAGGGACTAGCGGGTTGTACAATGAGCAGTTCTTC.